This is a list of T cell receptor beta chains from one sample in a study of T cells after yellow fever vaccination. TCRdb passed the 5' RACE reads through MiXCR, listing each CDR3 protein once. The sample has 500,000 to 650,000 distinct CDR3 sequences, roughly an eighth seen once; the top ten hold more than 13%. Specimen: PBMCs, collected on the day of the yellow fever booster vaccination. These receptors were taken from a man aged 25-40 years who received the YFV17D yellow fever vaccine. The CDR3 runs from the conserved cysteine through the conserved F or W. Each record gives: D gene, V gene, clone size, CDR3 length, J gene, CDR3 protein, CDR3 DNA. D genes are given only for firm matches. A clone size is listed for some rows: how often the clone was seen (once, few, many), or a class if it is expanded.

.	TRBV6-2/TRBV6-3	.	11	TRBJ2-1	CASSIVGEQFF	TGTGCCAGCAGTATAGTTGGTGAGCAGTTCTTC
.	TRBV20-1	.	15	TRBJ2-5	CSISPPHRVEETQYF	TGCAGTATTTCGCCGCCCCACAGGGTGGAAGAGACCCAGTACTTC
TRBD1	TRBV7-9	many	15	TRBJ2-7	CASSPGGQGHYEQYF	TGTGCCAGCAGCCCCGGCGGACAGGGACACTACGAGCAGTACTTC
.	TRBV7-8	many	13	TRBJ1-5	CASSLVRNQPQHF	TGTGCCAGCAGCTTAGTCCGGAATCAGCCCCAGCATTTT
.	TRBV27	few	16	TRBJ2-7	CASSWGAGAWTYEQYF	TGTGCCAGCAGTTGGGGGGCCGGAGCGTGGACCTACGAGCAGTACTTC
TRBD2	TRBV9	many	15	TRBJ2-2	CASSVVGGDTGELFF	TGTGCCAGCAGCGTAGTGGGGGGGGACACCGGGGAGCTGTTTTTT
TRBD1	TRBV20-1	.	14	TRBJ1-1	CSALIGTGNTEAFF	TGCAGTGCCCTTATCGGGACAGGGAACACTGAAGCTTTCTTT
TRBD1	TRBV3-1	many	12	TRBJ1-6	CASSQGGPPLHF	TGTGCCAGCAGTCAGGGGGGTCCACCCCTCCACTTT
TRBD1	TRBV25-1	.	12	TRBJ2-2	CASRQGLGELFF	TGTGCCAGCAGACAGGGGCTGGGGGAGCTGTTTTTT
TRBD2	TRBV20-1	many	13	TRBJ2-3	CSAIAGVTDTQYF	TGCAGTGCTATAGCGGGAGTCACAGATACGCAGTATTTT
.	TRBV4-3	few	16	TRBJ1-6	CASSQEQGGIGSPLHF	TGCGCCAGCAGCCAAGAACAGGGCGGGATTGGTTCACCCCTCCACTTT
TRBD1	TRBV5-1	few	14	TRBJ2-3	CASSLQGFADTQYF	TGCGCCAGCAGCTTACAGGGGTTCGCAGATACGCAGTATTTT
.	TRBV19	many	12	TRBJ1-1	CASSERQLEAFF	TGTGCCAGTAGTGAGAGACAACTAGAAGCTTTCTTT
TRBD1	TRBV5-5	.	16	TRBJ1-5	CASSLFGTADNQPQHF	TGTGCCAGCAGCTTGTTTGGGACAGCCGATAATCAGCCCCAGCATTTT
TRBD2	TRBV5-1	many	16	TRBJ2-7	CASSQTGGSGSYEQYF	TGCGCCAGCAGCCAGACGGGGGGTAGCGGGAGCTACGAGCAGTACTTC
TRBD2	TRBV14	many	15	TRBJ2-1	CASSLSGSGYNEQFF	TGTGCCAGCAGCCTAAGCGGGAGTGGTTACAATGAGCAGTTCTTC
TRBD2	TRBV6-2/TRBV6-3	few	15	TRBJ2-7	CASDSSGRAVYEQYF	TGTGCCAGTGATTCTAGCGGGAGGGCGGTCTACGAGCAGTACTTC
.	TRBV7-2	few	16	TRBJ2-7	CASSLVGSLSSYEQYF	TGTGCCAGCAGCTTAGTCGGGAGTCTTAGCTCCTACGAGCAGTACTTC
.	TRBV9	.	17	TRBJ2-1	CASSLSTGFGSYNEQFF	TGTGCCAGCAGCCTCTCGACAGGATTTGGCTCCTACAATGAGCAGTTCTTC
.	TRBV10-2	few	13	TRBJ2-7	CASSVSFSYEQYF	TGCGCCAGCAGCGTTTCCTTCTCCTACGAGCAGTACTTC
TRBD2	TRBV19	few	19	TRBJ2-5	CASSLTWTSGSFSPGTQYF	TGTGCCAGTAGTCTAACCTGGACTAGCGGGAGTTTCTCCCCCGGGACCCAGTACTTC
.	TRBV7-6	many	15	TRBJ2-3	CASSLARGGTDTQYF	TGTGCCAGCAGCTTAGCCAGGGGAGGCACAGATACGCAGTATTTT
.	TRBV7-2	.	14	TRBJ2-7	CASRPGVGPYEQYF	TGTGCCAGCAGGCCGGGGGTTGGGCCCTACGAGCAGTACTTC
TRBD1	TRBV5-5	.	14	TRBJ2-1	CASSTGQGISEQFF	TGTGCCAGCAGCACCGGACAGGGTATAAGTGAGCAGTTCTTC